These T cell receptor beta chains were read from a single sample in a study of T cells in Graves' hyperthyroidism and ophthalmopathy. In TCRdb, the multiplex PCR reads were re-called with MiXCR into one record per CDR3 protein. The repertoire holds roughly 720,000 distinct CDR3 sequences, with roughly 17% as singletons. What was sequenced was blood. The receptors come from a man aged 50-59 years with Graves' hyperthyroidism. CDR3s include the opening cysteine and the closing phenylalanine or tryptophan. For some rows the clone size is stated as once, few or many, or as a class when expanded; others skip it.

size	V	J	CDR3
once	TRBV18	TRBJ2-7	CASSLLRDHEQYF
many	TRBV6-5	TRBJ2-5	CASSYSTVPIATQYF
.	TRBV28	TRBJ2-5	CASSFPTGGENRETQYF
.	TRBV11-2	TRBJ2-3	CASSRLYTQYF
few	TRBV11-2	TRBJ2-1	CASSFSFRDREGNEQFF
many	TRBV7-9	TRBJ1-2	CASSHRPGTGRYGYTF
many	TRBV7-8	TRBJ1-5	CASSLARVLDFRRQPQHF
.	TRBV6-2/TRBV6-3	TRBJ2-7	CASIATSGSYEQYF
many	TRBV12-3/TRBV12-4	TRBJ2-1	CASGERGVNEQFF
many	TRBV28	TRBJ1-2	CATLGGARYGYTF
few	TRBV20-1	TRBJ2-1	CSAKSGRRNNEQFF
many	TRBV28	TRBJ1-6	CASTTSDRYNSPLHF
.	TRBV30	TRBJ2-2	CAWGLEANTGELFF
many	TRBV5-1	TRBJ2-1	CASSLPDGSGNEQFF
many	TRBV6-2/TRBV6-3	TRBJ2-3	CASRRTVSTDTQYF
many	TRBV28	TRBJ1-2	CASSIHDRDYGYTF
many	TRBV28	TRBJ2-3	CASSLGSTDTQYF
.	TRBV4-3	TRBJ1-2	CASSQASAGTVYGYTF
many	TRBV11-2	TRBJ1-2	CASSPDRAWGYTF
many	TRBV5-1	TRBJ2-2	CASSRGQNTGELFF
many	TRBV28	TRBJ1-2	CASSLLLPGQGKLGYTF
many	TRBV6-1	TRBJ2-2	CASSRSPGLAGRNTGELFF
.	TRBV19	TRBJ1-5	CASSPLDSRDQPQHF
.	TRBV29-1	TRBJ2-7	CSVPSTGGPYEQYF
many	TRBV12-3/TRBV12-4	TRBJ2-3	CASNGRGASSTDTQYF
.	TRBV20-1	TRBJ2-7	CSASERAWRGYEQYF
many	TRBV12-3/TRBV12-4	TRBJ2-3	CASSRKGGTRSTDTQYF
.	TRBV13	TRBJ2-1	CASSLMGTSGRRSEQFF
.	TRBV9	TRBJ2-7	CASSVSGSRNEQYF
many	TRBV10-2	TRBJ2-3	CASGWLAGGPDTQYF
many	TRBV6-1	TRBJ2-7	CASSHLRLVSSEQYF
many	TRBV2	TRBJ2-5	CASSENSVGETQYF
few	TRBV2	TRBJ1-5	CASSGQGTQPQHF
.	TRBV11-3	TRBJ2-3	CASSLDKSRVDTQYF
few	TRBV20-1	TRBJ2-4	CSARGARGSDKNIQYF
many	TRBV20-1	TRBJ2-7	CSSTGTSDYEQYF
few	TRBV3-1	TRBJ2-7	CASSQAALGSGRGYEQYF
many	TRBV20-1	TRBJ2-7	CSARLAGGLSYEQYF
.	TRBV11-2	TRBJ2-5	CASSFSRTGQQETQYF
many	TRBV11-2	TRBJ2-1	CASSLRPGPGLAGGVNEQFF
few	TRBV29-1	TRBJ1-4	CSAGGGDGEKLFF
.	TRBV4-1	TRBJ1-4	CASSPSLQPNEKLFF
many	TRBV10-1	TRBJ1-2	CASSARDRGKGYTF
.	TRBV5-1	TRBJ1-1	CASSLEEGMNTEAFF
many	TRBV28	TRBJ2-7	CATLTGGFYEQYF
.	TRBV5-4	TRBJ1-3	CASSRDLGRNTIYF
many	TRBV29-1	TRBJ2-5	CSVEFASGTSRETQYF
.	TRBV13	TRBJ2-5	CASSPFAGGETQYF
many	TRBV11-2	TRBJ2-1	CASSSNPTGLAGDEQFF